The 18 T cell receptor beta chains given below trace back to one sample, sequenced in a study of tumor-infiltrating lymphocytes in primary liver carcinoma. Bulk tissue was left unsorted, and RNA and DNA were co-extracted from 20-30 mg of it. Reverse transcription of about 500 ng total RNA with a constant-region primer produced TCR beta cDNA. Nested multiplex PCR, run for three rounds with slightly modified ARM-PCR, yielded TCR beta libraries. In the first two PCR rounds, TRBV1-TRBV30 forward primers were paired with a C-beta reverse primer, and each round lasted nine to ten cycles. TCRdb recomputed calls from the multiplex PCR reads with MiXCR, one row per CDR3 protein. The sample shows about 54,000 distinct CDR3 sequences, 70% to 75% of them seen only once. The sequenced material came from liver tumor tissue from sampling region 2. Subset meaning: tumor region T2, inferior pole. The receptors originated from a man between 40 and 49 years old with primary liver carcinoma and hepatitis B virus infection.

This clonotype appeared once. The chain is built from TRBV2 and TRBJ2-3, with a weak D call TRBD2 (6 bases). V lost 4 bases, J lost 2 bases, and 13 bases lay in between. The CDR3 covers 15 residues. Looked up from germline, CDR1 is SNHLY and CDR2 is FYNNEI. The CDR3 coding sequence is TGTGCCAGCAGTGGACGAGCGGGCTTCACAGATACGCAGTATTTT. As protein: CASSGRAGFTDTQYF.

The V gene is TRBV12-3 or TRBV12-4, the J gene TRBJ2-7, with D tentatively TRBD2 (6 bases). V dropped 10 bases and J dropped 7 bases, with 20 bases sitting between them. There are 13 residues in the CDR3. DNA of the CDR3: TGTGCCAACAGGCCCGCGGGGAAGCAAGAGCAGTACTTC. This gives the protein CANRPAGKQEQYF.

By share, this clonotype ranks as medium-sized. This chain uses TRBV4-1 with TRBJ2-7; 9 nucleotides line up with TRBD2. The CDR3 is 18 residues long. J gave up 4 bases and V 0 bases, and 13 bases lay outside the gene matches. Per germline, CDR1 MGHRA and CDR2 YSYEKL. CDR3 coding DNA: TGCGCCAGCAGCCAAGAGGGGTCCGGGACTAGCCTCAGGTACGAGCAGTACTTC. Protein sequence: CASSQEGSGTSLRYEQYF.

A remark on this clonotype: A junction end diverges from the germline sequence, so it may reflect a read error. The CDR3: CASTRIAGATDKQYF. CDR3 nucleotides: TGTGCCAGCACCCGGATAGCGGGCGCCACAGATAAGCAGTATTTT. The rearrangement links TRBV12-3 or TRBV12-4 to TRBJ2-3, with 7 nucleotides matching TRBD2. The CDR3 is 15 amino acids.

In regard to this clonotype: The junction departs from germline at one end; a sequencing error may be responsible. This chain joins TRBV11-2 and TRBJ2-2, with a weak D call TRBD2 (6 bases). The germline gives CDR1 SGHAT, CDR2 FQNNGV. The length of the CDR3 is 15 residues. The CDR3 DNA reads as TGTACCAGCATCCCACCGGGAGTGTACACAGGGGAGCTGTTTTTT. This gives the protein CTSIPPGVYTGELFF.

As for this clonotype: Germline and junction disagree at one end, which may indicate a read error. The CDR3 DNA is TGTACCAGCAGTTACAGGTTAAAGCAGCCCCAGCATTTC. Protein sequence: CTSSYRLKQPQHF. The rearrangement uses TRBV6-5 and TRBJ1-5, with D possibly being TRBD1 (5 bases). Germline values: CDR1 MNHEY, CDR2 SVGAGI. The CDR3 is 13 amino acids.

In the case of this clonotype: One end of the junction is discordant with germline, which a read error may explain. The chain uses TRBV6-1 and TRBJ2-7; D unresolved. The length of the CDR3 is 13 residues. Per the germline V gene, CDR1 is MNHNS and CDR2 is SASEGT. The DNA for the CDR3 is TGTATCAGTAGTGAATGGGTTTTCTACGAGCACTACTTC. This gives the protein CISSEWVFYEHYF.

Points on this clonotype: Given the absence of the conserved phenylalanine or tryptophan at the CDR3 end, a read error is likely. The chain has TRBV6-1 and TRBJ2-4, with 8 bases matching TRBD2. The J segment lost 6 bases and the V segment lost 5 bases, leaving 15 bases of the junction unmatched. Germline V gene data show CDR1 as MNHNS and CDR2 as SASEGT. The CDR3 consists of 17 residues. CDR3 in DNA: TGTGCCAGCAGTCCGAGCCCCCCGGGAGGGCTCGTAAACATTCAGTACCTC. The encoded protein is CASSPSPPGGLVNIQYL.

This clonotype occurred a few times. A read error may account for a junction end that differs from germline. The chain has TRBV12-3 or TRBV12-4 and TRBJ2-7; D remains unclear. CDR3 length: 14 residues. The CDR3 DNA sequence: TGTGCCAGCAGTTTAGCGTCTGCGTCCTACGAGCAGTATTTC. It yields the protein CASSLASASYEQYF.

This chain connects TRBV6-5 to TRBJ2-1; possible D gene TRBD2, 5 bases. Trimming shortened V by 5 bases and J by 7 bases, and 24 bases separated the two germline ends. The CDR3 totals 17 residues. The germline V gene encodes CDR1 MNHEY and CDR2 SVGAGI. CDR3 region: CASSHPFGVQSMNEQFF. In DNA form, the CDR3 reads TGTGCCAGCAGTCACCCTTTCGGGGTACAGTCTATGAATGAGCAGTTCTTC.

A note on this clonotype: At one boundary the junction diverges from the germline segment, which might be a read error. This sequence joins TRBV11-2 and TRBJ2-1; 15 bases match TRBD2. Germline V gives CDR1 SGHAT, CDR2 FQNNGV. CDR3 length equals 18 residues. The CDR3 protein is CAGSLGTSGGRFYNEQFF. The CDR3 DNA reads as TGTGCCGGCAGCTTAGGGACTAGCGGGGGGAGGTTCTACAATGAGCAGTTCTTC. Complete variable domain (other parts from reference TRBV11-2 and TRBJ2-1): EAGVAQSPRYKIIEKRQSVAFWCNPISGHATLYWYQQILGQGPKLLIQFQNNGVVDDSQLPKDRFSAERLKGVDSTLKIQPAKLEDSAVYLCAGSLGTSGGRFYNEQFFGPGTRLTVL.

As to this clonotype: In this CDR3 the conserved last residue, phenylalanine or tryptophan, is missing, so a read error is likely. The gene calls are TRBV12-3 or TRBV12-4 and TRBJ2-7; possible D gene TRBD2, 5 bases. Trimming cost V 2 bases and J 2 bases, with 16 bases left between them. The CDR3 covers 16 residues. CDR3 in amino acids: CASSLLARGPPYEQYL. The DNA of the CDR3 is TGTGCCAGCAGTTTATTAGCAAGAGGGCCTCCCTACGAGCAGTACCTC.

About this clonotype itself: A read error may account for a junction end that differs from germline. J is TRBJ2-7 and V is TRBV11-2, with a possible D match to TRBD1 (5 bases). CDR3 length: 15 amino acids. Germline V gene lookup returns CDR1 SGHAT and CDR2 FQNNGV. The CDR3: CASSLDSAGLDEQYF. For the CDR3, the DNA is TGTGCCAGTAGCTTAGATTCCGCAGGGTTAGACGAGCAGTACTTC.

This clonotype was counted once. An end of the junction differs from the germline gene, which may be a read error. This chain joins TRBV4-1 and TRBJ1-5, with D perhaps TRBD1 (6 bases). CDR3 length: 15 residues. Germline CDR1 MGHRA, CDR2 YSYEKL. The CDR3 protein is CACSPGGRGNQPQHF. The CDR3 region has the DNA TGCGCCTGCAGCCCCGGGGGCAGAGGCAATCAGCCCCAGCATTTT.

Many counts were recorded for this clonotype. This chain connects TRBV29-1 to TRBJ2-3; D unclear. The CDR3 is 13 residues long. Trimming shortened V by 0 bases and J by 0 bases, and 4 bases separated the two germline ends. Germline V lookup: CDR1 SQVTM, CDR2 ANQGSEA. The CDR3 loop is CSVEETSTDTQYF. The CDR3 coding sequence is TGCAGCGTTGAAGAAACTAGCACAGATACGCAGTATTTT.

This clonotype was detected a few times. This may be a read error, as it is one base from a much larger clone. The chain carries TRBV2 and TRBJ2-3; D gene uncertain. The CDR3 is 12 amino acids. Germline CDR1 reads SNHLY; CDR2 reads FYNNEI. CDR3 sequence: CGSRGSTDTQYF. The CDR3 nucleotides are TGTGGCAGCCGCGGAAGCACAGATACGCAGTATTTT.

In this sample, this clonotype turned up many times. The rearrangement links TRBV7-9 to TRBJ1-1; the D is unclear. The germline V gene encodes CDR1 SEHNR and CDR2 FQNEAQ (reference sequence). Trimming cost V 3 bases and J 1 base, with 6 bases left between them. This CDR3 contains 13 residues. As DNA, the CDR3 is TGTGCCAGCAGCTTTATGGCGAACACTGAAGCTTTCTTT. The encoded protein is CASSFMANTEAFF.

With respect to this clonotype: With a much larger clone just one base away, this may be a read error. The chain combines TRBV7-3 with TRBJ1-5; D ambiguous. Germline assignment: CDR1 SGHTA and CDR2 FQGTGA. Trimming took off 2 bases at V and 0 bases at J, with 11 bases between the two ends. The CDR3 is 16 residues long. CDR3: CASSLRQSFSNQPQHF. The CDR3 coding sequence is TGTGCCAGCAGCTTACGCCAGAGCTTTAGCAATCAGCCCCAGCATTTT.